The following is a T cell receptor (beta chain) sequence with its context. This sample is part of a study of cytomegalovirus exposure and HLA in healthy donors. Primers: 60 Vbeta forward and 13 Jbeta reverse. The repertoire was sequenced with immunoSEQ multiplex PCR; TCRdb's copy has only in-frame clones and lacks some. The data show about 120,000 clones, 80% seen once. The sample was PBMCs. This receptor was identified in a female donor in good health and CMV-seropositive.

This CDR3 is CASSLVFGSGELAYNEQFF. DNA of the CDR3: TGCGCCAGCAGCTTGGTTTTCGGTAGCGGGGAGTTAGCCTACAATGAGCAGTTCTTC. The chain employs TRBV5-1 and TRBJ2-1, with TRBD2 identical over 8 bases. V gave up 0 bases and J gave up 2 bases; unmatched junction bases: 13. The CDR3 is 19 residues long. Germline CDR1 SGHRS, CDR2 YFSETQ.